The clone carrying this T cell receptor (beta chain) was recorded once. Its specificity is not known. The sample originates from a study of cytomegalovirus exposure and HLA in healthy donors. Study-level findings and limits: In a later analysis, compared with equally common non-associated chains, HLA-associated beta chains were more expanded. Most TCRs appeared rarely, but some public TCRs recurred in many donors. Another analysis was done later, and it associated fewer than 20,000 TCR beta sequences with HLA alleles at 0.05 false discovery rate. With high specificity and sensitivity, the classifier reportedly diagnosed cytomegalovirus status.

V was clipped by 5 bases and J by 7 bases; unmatched bases: 7. The CDR3 contains 13 residues. Germline CDR1 reads MNHEY; CDR2 reads SVGAGI. Primers for the PCR totalled 60 Vbeta and 13 Jbeta. Clones were sequenced by immunoSEQ multiplex PCR, and TCRdb holds only the in-frame ones, with some missing. This repertoire shows 200,000 or so clones, approximately 80% found once; its top ten account for about 3%. This TCR derives from a man aged 25-40 years in good health and CMV-seronegative. This chain joins TRBV6-5 and TRBJ1-2; 7 bases align to TRBD1. Input material: PBMCs. The CDR3 bases are TGTGCCAGCAGTGCGCGACAGGGTCGTGGCTACACCTTC. As protein: CASSARQGRGYTF.